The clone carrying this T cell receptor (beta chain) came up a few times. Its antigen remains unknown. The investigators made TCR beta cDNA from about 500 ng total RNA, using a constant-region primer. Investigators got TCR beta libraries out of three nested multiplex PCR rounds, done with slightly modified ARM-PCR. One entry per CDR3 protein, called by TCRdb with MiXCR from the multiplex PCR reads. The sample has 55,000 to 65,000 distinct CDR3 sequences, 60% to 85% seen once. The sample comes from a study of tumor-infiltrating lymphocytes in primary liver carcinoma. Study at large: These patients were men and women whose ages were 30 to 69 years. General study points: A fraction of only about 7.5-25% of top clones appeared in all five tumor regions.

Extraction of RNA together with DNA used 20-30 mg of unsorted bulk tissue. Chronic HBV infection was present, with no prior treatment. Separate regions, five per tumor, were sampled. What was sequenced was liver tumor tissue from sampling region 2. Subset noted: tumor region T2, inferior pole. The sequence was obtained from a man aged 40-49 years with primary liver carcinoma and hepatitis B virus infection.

In nucleotides, the CDR3 is TGCAGTGGCGGGACGGGGGACGACACTAGCACAGATACGCAGTATTTT. This sequence encodes CSGGTGDDTSTDTQYF. V gene TRBV29-1 combines with J gene TRBJ2-3, with a possible D match to TRBD2 (6 bases). The CDR3 loop spans 16 amino acids. Germline CDR1 reads SQVTM; CDR2 reads ANQGSEA.